This TCR beta chain was observed in a study of breast tumors, draining lymph nodes, adjacent tissues. The study, taken as a whole, reports: Compared with basal-like, luminal-like tumors shared significantly more repertoire with nontumor tissue.

This CDR3 contains 15 residues. Germline CDR1 is KGHSH and CDR2 is LQKENI. Deletions cut 6 bases from V and 1 base from J, with 15 bases between. This clonotype was recorded many times. As yet, its antigen is unknown. The lymph nodes were axillary draining lymph nodes from breast cancer patients. TCRdb analysed the multiplex PCR reads with MiXCR anew, one entry per CDR3 protein. Of about 180,000 distinct CDR3 sequences listed, roughly 35% were seen once; the top ten hold about 4.1%. The chain recombines TRBV18 with TRBJ2-5, with D perhaps matching TRBD2 (5 bases). Sequencing was performed on axillary lymph node tissue. This receptor was identified in a female donor with breast cancer. Some clones in this sample may be carry-over from other donors' samples. DNA of the CDR3: TGTGCCAGCTCGCCAACAGCGGCTCCCCAAGAGACCCAGTACTTC. Amino acid sequence: CASSPTAAPQETQYF.